The sequence of this T cell receptor (beta chain) was determined in a study of somatic mutations in cytotoxic T cells in rheumatoid arthritis. Study observations and caveats: With approximately 66 patients examined, about 8 had a largest CD8+ clone exceeding 20% of CD8+ cells. Patients with rheumatoid arthritis showed a slight underrepresentation of TRBV07, a finding that was never subjected to any adjustment for multiple comparisons.

The CDR3 is 13 residues long. Trimming stripped 6 bases from V and 4 bases from J, with 13 bases between. Germline values: CDR1 MNHGY, CDR2 SAAAGT. Concerning this clone itself: Antigen unknown.

This table comes from immunoSEQ multiplex PCR, and its TCRdb copy is limited to in-frame clones, with some not included. This sample yields 15,000 to 20,000 clones, of which 82% are seen a single time; about a sixth belongs to the top ten. The sequencing sample was made of CD8+ T cells sorted from blood. The origin of this receptor is a woman aged 50 to 60 with rheumatoid arthritis. The J gene is TRBJ2-7, the V gene TRBV6-8; D is perhaps TRBD1 (5 bases). Here the CDR3 DNA reads TGTGCCAGCAGCCAAGGCAGGGATTACGAGCAGTACTTC. It translates to CASSQGRDYEQYF.